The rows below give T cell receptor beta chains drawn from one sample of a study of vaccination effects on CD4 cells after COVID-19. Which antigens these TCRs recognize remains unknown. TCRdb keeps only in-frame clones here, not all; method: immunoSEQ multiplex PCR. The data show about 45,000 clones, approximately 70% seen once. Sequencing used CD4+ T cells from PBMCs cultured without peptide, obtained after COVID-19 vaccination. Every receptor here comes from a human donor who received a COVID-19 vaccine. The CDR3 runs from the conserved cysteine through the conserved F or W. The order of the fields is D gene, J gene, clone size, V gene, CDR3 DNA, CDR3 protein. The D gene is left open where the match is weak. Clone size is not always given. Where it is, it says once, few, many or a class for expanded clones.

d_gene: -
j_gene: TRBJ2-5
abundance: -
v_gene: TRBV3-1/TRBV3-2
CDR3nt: TGTGCCAGCAGCCAGCGACCGGAACCAGAGGGGACCCAGTACTTC
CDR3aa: CASSQRPEPEGTQYF

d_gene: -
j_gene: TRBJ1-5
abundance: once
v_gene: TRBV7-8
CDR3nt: TGTGCCAGCAGCTTAGAGCCCAGGGGAGCCAGCAATCAGCCCCAGCATTTT
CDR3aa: CASSLEPRGASNQPQHF

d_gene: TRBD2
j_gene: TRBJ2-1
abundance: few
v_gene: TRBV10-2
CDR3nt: TGCGCCAGCAGGGAGGGACTATTCCTAGGGTCCTCCTACAATGAGCAGTTCTTC
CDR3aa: CASREGLFLGSSYNEQFF

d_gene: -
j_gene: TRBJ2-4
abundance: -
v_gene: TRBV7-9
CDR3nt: TGTGCCAGCAGCAGCAGGGTAGCCAAAAACATTCAGTACTTC
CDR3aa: CASSSRVAKNIQYF

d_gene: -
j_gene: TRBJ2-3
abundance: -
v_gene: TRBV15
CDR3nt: TGTGCCACCAGCAGAGATAGCGCTAGTGATTGGTTAACAGATACGCAGTATTTT
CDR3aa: CATSRDSASDWLTDTQYF

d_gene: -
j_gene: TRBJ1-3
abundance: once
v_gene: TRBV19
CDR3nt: TGTGCCAGTAGTATGGAGACAACGACTGGAAACACCATATATTTT
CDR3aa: CASSMETTTGNTIYF

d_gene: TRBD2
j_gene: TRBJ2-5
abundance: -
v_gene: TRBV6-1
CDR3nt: TGTGCCAGCAGTGAAGAGAGGTCTAGCGGGAGACAAAAAGAGACCCAGTACTTC
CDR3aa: CASSEERSSGRQKETQYF

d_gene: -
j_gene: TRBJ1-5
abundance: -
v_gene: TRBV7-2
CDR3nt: TGTGCCAGCAGCCTAGGACGGACGGGCAATCAGCCCCAGCATTTT
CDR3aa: CASSLGRTGNQPQHF

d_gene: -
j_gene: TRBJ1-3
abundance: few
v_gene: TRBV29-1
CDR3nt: TGCAGCGCCGGGACATCGGGAAACACCATATATTTT
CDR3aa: CSAGTSGNTIYF

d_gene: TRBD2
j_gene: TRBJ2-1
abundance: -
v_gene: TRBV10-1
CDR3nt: TGCGCCAGCAGTGAGCCTAGCGGGAGGAACTACAATGAGCAGTTCTTC
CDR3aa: CASSEPSGRNYNEQFF

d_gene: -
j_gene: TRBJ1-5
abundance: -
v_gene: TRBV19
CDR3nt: TGTGCCAGTAGTAATTATGCCTGGGAGGGGATTAGCAATCAGCCCCAGCATTTT
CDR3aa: CASSNYAWEGISNQPQHF

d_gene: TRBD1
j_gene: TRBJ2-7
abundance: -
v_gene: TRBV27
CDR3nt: TGTGCCAGCACCCGGGACAGGGGAAGGGGGAAGCAGTACTTC
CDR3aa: CASTRDRGRGKQYF

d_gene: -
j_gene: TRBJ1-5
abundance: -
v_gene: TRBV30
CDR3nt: TGTGCCTGGAGTGCAAAGGGACTGTACAATCAGCCCCAGCATTTT
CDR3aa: CAWSAKGLYNQPQHF

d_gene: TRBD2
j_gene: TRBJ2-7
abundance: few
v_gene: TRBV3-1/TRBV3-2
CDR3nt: TGTGCCAGCAGCCTTTCGACTAGCGGGAGGGCCGCCTACGAGCAGTACTTC
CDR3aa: CASSLSTSGRAAYEQYF

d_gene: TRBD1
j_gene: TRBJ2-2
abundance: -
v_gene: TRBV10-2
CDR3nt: TGCGCCAGCAGTGGACAGGGGCCTTACGGGGAGCTGTTTTTT
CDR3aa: CASSGQGPYGELFF

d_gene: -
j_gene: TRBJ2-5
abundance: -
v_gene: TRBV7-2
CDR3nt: TGTGCCAGCAGCCCAAACAGGGCCCGCGAGACCCAGTACTTC
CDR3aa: CASSPNRARETQYF

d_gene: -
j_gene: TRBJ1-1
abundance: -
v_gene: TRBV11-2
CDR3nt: TGTGCCAACCTACGGGGGCGGATAGGCGGGAACACTGAAGCTTTCTTT
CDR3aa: CANLRGRIGGNTEAFF

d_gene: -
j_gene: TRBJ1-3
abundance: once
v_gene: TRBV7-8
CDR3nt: TGTGCCAGCAGCTTAGAAGGACAGCTAGGAAACACCATATATTTT
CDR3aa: CASSLEGQLGNTIYF

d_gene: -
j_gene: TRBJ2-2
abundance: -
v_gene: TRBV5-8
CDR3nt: TGTGCCAGCAGCTTGCTTACCCAATCCTGGCGGAACACCGGGGAGCTGTTTTTT
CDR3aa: CASSLLTQSWRNTGELFF

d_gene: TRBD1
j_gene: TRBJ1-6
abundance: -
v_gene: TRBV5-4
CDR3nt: TGTGCCAGCAGCTTGGTGGCAGGGGGTAATTCACCCCTCCACTTT
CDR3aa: CASSLVAGGNSPLHF

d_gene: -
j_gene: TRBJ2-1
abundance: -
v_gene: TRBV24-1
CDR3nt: TGTGCCACCAGTGATTCAGGGGGGGCCTACAATGAGCAGTTCTTC
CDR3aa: CATSDSGGAYNEQFF

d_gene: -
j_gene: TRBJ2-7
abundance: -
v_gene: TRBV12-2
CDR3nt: TGTGCAAGTCGCTGCGGGACTAGCGGGAGCTTATACGAGCAGTACTTC
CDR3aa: CASRCGTSGSLYEQYF

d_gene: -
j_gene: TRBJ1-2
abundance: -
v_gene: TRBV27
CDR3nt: TGTGCCAGCAGTTCGCCCTGGCAGGGTGGCTACACCTTC
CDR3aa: CASSSPWQGGYTF

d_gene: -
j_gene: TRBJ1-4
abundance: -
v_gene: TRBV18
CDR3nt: TGTGCCAGCTCACCACCGAATACAGGGCTTAATGAAAAACTGTTTTTT
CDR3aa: CASSPPNTGLNEKLFF

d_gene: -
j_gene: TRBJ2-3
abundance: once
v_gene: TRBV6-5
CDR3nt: TGTGCCAGCAGTTACTCGATACTCGGTCGCACAGATACGCAGTATTTT
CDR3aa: CASSYSILGRTDTQYF

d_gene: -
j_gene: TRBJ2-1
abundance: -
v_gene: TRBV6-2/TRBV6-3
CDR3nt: TGTGCCAGCAGCCCCCCGTGGTCTACTAGCTACAATGAGCAGTTCTTC
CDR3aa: CASSPPWSTSYNEQFF

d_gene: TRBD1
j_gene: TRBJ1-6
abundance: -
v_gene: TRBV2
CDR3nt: TGTGCCAGCAGTGAAGGATGGGACAGCCGCAATTCACCCCTCCACTTT
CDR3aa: CASSEGWDSRNSPLHF

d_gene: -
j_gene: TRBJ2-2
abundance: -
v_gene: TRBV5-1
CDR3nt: TGCGCCAGCAGCTCGGAGGGATCTGGCGGCGCGAACACCGGGGAGCTGTTTTTT
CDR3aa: CASSSEGSGGANTGELFF

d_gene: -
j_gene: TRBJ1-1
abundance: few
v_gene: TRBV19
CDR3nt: TGTGCCAGTAGTAGTGGACTGAACACTGAAGCTTTCTTT
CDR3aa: CASSSGLNTEAFF

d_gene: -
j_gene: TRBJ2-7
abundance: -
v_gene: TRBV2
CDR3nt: TGTGCCAGCCGGGCAGCAACCTACGAGCAGTACTTC
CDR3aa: CASRAATYEQYF

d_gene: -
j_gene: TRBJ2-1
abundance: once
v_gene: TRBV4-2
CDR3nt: TGTGCCAGCAGCCAAGCAGGCGATTACTCCTACAATGAGCAGTTCTTC
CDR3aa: CASSQAGDYSYNEQFF

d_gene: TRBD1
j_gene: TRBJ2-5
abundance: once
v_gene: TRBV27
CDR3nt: TGTGCCAGCAGGGTGACAGGGGGCCGGGAGACCCAGTACTTC
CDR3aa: CASRVTGGRETQYF

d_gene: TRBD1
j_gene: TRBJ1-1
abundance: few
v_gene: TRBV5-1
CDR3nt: TGCGCCAGCAGCTTGACAGGGGATGAGAACACTGAAGCTTTCTTT
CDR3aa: CASSLTGDENTEAFF

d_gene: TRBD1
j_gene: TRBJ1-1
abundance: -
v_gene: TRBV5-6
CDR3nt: TGTGCCAGCAGCTTGGGAGGGGGCCGAGAGGCTTTCTTT
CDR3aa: CASSLGGGREAFF

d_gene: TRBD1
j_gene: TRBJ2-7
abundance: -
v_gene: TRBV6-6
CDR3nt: TGTGCCAGTTCGTCCGGGACAGCCTCCTACGAGCAGTACTTC
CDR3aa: CASSSGTASYEQYF

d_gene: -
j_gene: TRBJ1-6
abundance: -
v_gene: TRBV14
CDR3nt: TGTGCCAGCAGCCCCGGTCCAGGTTCACCCCTCCACTTT
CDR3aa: CASSPGPGSPLHF

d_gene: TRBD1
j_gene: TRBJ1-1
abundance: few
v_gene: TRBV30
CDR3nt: TGTGCCTGGACAGGGATAGGGGGCCGGGACACTGAAGCTTTCTTT
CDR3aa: CAWTGIGGRDTEAFF

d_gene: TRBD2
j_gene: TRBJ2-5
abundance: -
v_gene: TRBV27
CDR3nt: TGTGCCAGCCACGGGATAGCGGGAGCCCAAGAGACCCAGTACTTC
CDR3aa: CASHGIAGAQETQYF

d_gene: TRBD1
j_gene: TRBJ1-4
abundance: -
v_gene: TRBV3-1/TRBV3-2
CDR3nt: TGTGCCAGCAGCCGACAGGGAGGCGATGAAAAACTGTTTTTT
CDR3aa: CASSRQGGDEKLFF

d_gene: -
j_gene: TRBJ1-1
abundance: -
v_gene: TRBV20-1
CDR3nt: TGCAGTGCTAGTTTCCAGTCGGGAACTGAAGCTTTCTTT
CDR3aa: CSASFQSGTEAFF

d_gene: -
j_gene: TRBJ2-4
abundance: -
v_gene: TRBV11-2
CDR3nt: TGTGCCAGCAGCTTAGCAGGCCGGGGACTAGCCAAAAACATTCAGTACTTC
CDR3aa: CASSLAGRGLAKNIQYF

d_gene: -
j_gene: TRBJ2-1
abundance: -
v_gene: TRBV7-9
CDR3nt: TGTGCCAGCAGCTTAGCGGGGGGTAGCAATGAGCAGTTCTTC
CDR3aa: CASSLAGGSNEQFF

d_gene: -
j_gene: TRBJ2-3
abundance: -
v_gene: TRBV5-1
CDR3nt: TGCGCCAGCAGCTTGGAAATGGGGGGTACGCAGTATTTT
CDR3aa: CASSLEMGGTQYF

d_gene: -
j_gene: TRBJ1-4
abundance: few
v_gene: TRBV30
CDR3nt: TGTGCCTGGAGTGGGGGGTCGGAAAAACTGTTTTTT
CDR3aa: CAWSGGSEKLFF

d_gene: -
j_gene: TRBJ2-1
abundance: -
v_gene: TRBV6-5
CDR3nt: TGTGCCAGCAGCATCAATTACAATGAGCAGTTCTTC
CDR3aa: CASSINYNEQFF

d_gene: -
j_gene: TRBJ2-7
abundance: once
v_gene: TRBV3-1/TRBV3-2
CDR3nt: TGTGCCAGCAGCCTCCGGACATACGAGCAGTACTTC
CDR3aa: CASSLRTYEQYF

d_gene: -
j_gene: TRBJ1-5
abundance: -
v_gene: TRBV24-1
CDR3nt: TGTGCCACCAGTGAGACGGGACTCCAGAATCAGCCCCAGCATTTT
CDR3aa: CATSETGLQNQPQHF

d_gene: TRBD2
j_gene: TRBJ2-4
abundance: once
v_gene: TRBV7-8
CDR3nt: TGTGCCAGCAGCACCCGACTAGCGGGGGGGGGCATTCAGTACTTC
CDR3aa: CASSTRLAGGGIQYF